The entry below describes one T cell receptor (beta chain). The same CDR3 is also encoded by other DNA sequences in this sample. Data came from immunoSEQ multiplex PCR; TCRdb stores just in-frame clones and leaves some out. Seen here are 380,000 or so clones, roughly 87% observed once, and the top ten hold roughly 1.9%. This CDR3 is 11 amino acids long. The germline CDR1 and CDR2 sequences are SNHLY and FYNNEI. Deletions cut 6 bases from V and 4 bases from J, with 6 bases between. The sample is drawn from a study of blood T cell repertoires in COVID-19. This sequence was found in a woman aged 40-49 years with acute COVID-19. The chain carries TRBV2 and TRBJ1-1, with a possible D match to TRBD1 (6 bases). Input material: PBMCs or T cells enriched from blood (not recorded which). CDR3 DNA: TGTGCCAGCAGCAGGGGCACTGAAGCTTTCTTT. Translating it yields CASSRGTEAFF.